Detailed here is one T cell receptor (beta chain). Its antigen is not identified. Germline lookup yields CDR1 SEHNR and CDR2 FQNEAQ (reference sequence). CDR3 length: 14 residues. Unmatched junction bases numbered 9, after V lost 7 bases and J lost 7 bases. The sample belongs to a study of OX40 agonist ivuxolimab in advanced cancers. Turning to the study itself: Of mixed ages from about 23 to 79 and averaging around 60 years, the group was 65% to 85% male. Findings and caveats of the study: Averaged across samples, CD8+ T cells carried more expanded clones than CD4+ did. Clonal expansion was among the lowest in partial responders at 0.1-3.0 mg/kg, especially CD8+.

The table came from immunoSEQ multiplex PCR; TCRdb's copy has only in-frame clones and leaves some out. Found here are over 40,000 clones, about 91% of them singletons; the top ten hold 20% to 25%. This sample comprised CD4+ or CD8+ T cells sorted from blood, obtained in a trial of the OX40 agonist ivuxolimab. The chain couples TRBV7-9 to TRBJ1-4; 7 bases agree with TRBD1. The TCR sequence derives from an adult with an advanced solid tumor such as melanoma, head and neck, liver or kidney cancer. CDR3 residues: CASTTGNEAEKLFF. The CDR3 bases are TGTGCCAGCACGACAGGGAATGAGGCTGAAAAACTGTTTTTT.